This TCR beta chain was observed in a study of CD8+CD57+ T cells in acquired aplastic anemia. Genomic DNA templated the TCR beta VDJ and CDR3 profiling. TCRdb called the reads again in MiXCR, with one record for every CDR3 protein. The table shows 150,000 or so distinct CDR3 sequences, with 45% to 55% occurring only once. Patients who underwent sequencing had shown CD8+CD57+ cell expansion by flow cytometry. Patients had not yet gotten any therapy when their blood was taken for sampling. Per germline, CDR1 SGHDT and CDR2 YYEEEE. Unmatched junction bases numbered 1, after V lost 3 bases and J lost 8 bases. The CDR3 is 13 residues long. This clonotype was counted ten times or more.

The sequence came from a human donor with aplastic anemia. The sequenced sample consisted of sorted CD4+, CD8+, or CD8+CD57+ T cells (not recorded which) from PBMCs. V and J are TRBV5-6 and TRBJ1-4; 10 bases line up with TRBD1. The chain's CDR3 is CASSWDRGEKLFF. In nucleotides, the CDR3 is TGTGCCAGCAGCTGGGACAGGGGCGAAAAACTGTTTTTT.